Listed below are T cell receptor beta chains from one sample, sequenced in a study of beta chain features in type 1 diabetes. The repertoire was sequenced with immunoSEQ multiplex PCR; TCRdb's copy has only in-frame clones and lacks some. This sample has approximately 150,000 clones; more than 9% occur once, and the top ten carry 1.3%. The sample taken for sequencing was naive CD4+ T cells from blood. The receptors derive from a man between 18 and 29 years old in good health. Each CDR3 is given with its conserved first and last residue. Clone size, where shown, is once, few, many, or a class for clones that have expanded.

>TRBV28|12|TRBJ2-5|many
CASSTGRETQYF
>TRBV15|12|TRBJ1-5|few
CATRGDRGAQHF
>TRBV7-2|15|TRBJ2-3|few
CASSLIGGAADTQYF
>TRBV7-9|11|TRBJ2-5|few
CASSPAETQYF
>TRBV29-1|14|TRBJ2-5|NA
CSDQRGGRDETQYF
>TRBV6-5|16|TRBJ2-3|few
CASSYSEGRSGDTQYF
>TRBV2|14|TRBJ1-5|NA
CASNPGNSNQPQHF
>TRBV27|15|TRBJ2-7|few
CASSLTGEGAYEQYF
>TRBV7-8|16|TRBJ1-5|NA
CASSLAMDREGQPQHF
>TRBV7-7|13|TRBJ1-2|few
CASSLRSHYGYTF